Presented here are 10 T cell receptor beta chains from one specimen sequenced in a study of T cells after posttransplantation cyclophosphamide. Here immunoSEQ multiplex PCR was the method, and the copy in TCRdb shows in-frame clones only, minus some. The data hold tens of thousands of clones, with 86% observed a single time. The specimen sequenced was PBMCs. These receptors were taken from a woman in her fifties or sixties with a blood cancer, CMV-positive, and with a related stem cell donor.

The CDR3 region is CASSQGVGQGVVGTGELFF. DNA for the CDR3: TGCGCCAGCAGCCAAGGTGTTGGTCAGGGGGTCGTCGGCACCGGGGAGCTGTTTTTT. The chain recombines TRBV4-1 with TRBJ2-2, with 7 bases lining up with TRBD1. V gave up 1 base and J gave up 4 bases; unmatched junction bases: 15. The CDR3 has 19 amino acids. Germline CDR1 and CDR2: MGHRA and YSYEKL.

The chain combines TRBV4-1 with TRBJ2-5; D is uncertain. This CDR3 has 14 amino acids. V lost 1 base, J lost 1 base, and 7 bases lay in between. The germline V gene has CDR1 MGHRA and CDR2 YSYEKL. CDR3 amino acids: CASSQGSLQETQYF. The CDR3 DNA reads as TGCGCCAGCAGCCAAGGAAGCCTCCAAGAGACCCAGTACTTC.

CDR3 bases: TGCAGCGTTGAAACTAGCGGGGAGGGGAACGAGCAGTACTTC. It codes for CSVETSGEGNEQYF. The chain is built from TRBV29-1 and TRBJ2-7, with 10 positions matching TRBD2. CDR3 length: 14 residues. The V gene's germline CDR1 is SQVTM and CDR2 ANQGSEA. V shed 2 bases, J shed 5 bases, and the junction held 6 bases outside the gene matches.

The chain uses TRBV5-8 and TRBJ2-7; D may be TRBD1 (5 bases). Trimming took off 3 bases at V and 5 bases at J, with 15 bases between the two ends. CDR3 size: 14 residues. Germline-derived CDR1 and CDR2 are SGHTS and YDEGEE. Here the CDR3 DNA reads TGTGCCAGCAGCTCCCGATCTAGGGGCAACGAGCAGTACTTC. This sequence encodes CASSSRSRGNEQYF.

The chain is built from TRBV14 and TRBJ2-5; 8 bases line up with TRBD1. The CDR3 is 14 amino acids. V was clipped by 4 bases and J by 5 bases; unmatched bases: 6. Germline V lookup: CDR1 SGHDN, CDR2 FVKESK. CDR3 sequence (DNA): TGTGCCAGCAGCCGACACAGGGGGGAGGAGACCCAGTACTTC. Translation gives CASSRHRGEETQYF.

This clone is medium-sized within its sample. The rearrangement uses TRBV5-4 and TRBJ1-4, with D maybe TRBD1 (6 bases). The CDR3 extends over 17 amino acids. Germline V gene lookup returns CDR1 SGHNT and CDR2 YYREEE (reference sequence). Between the trimmed V and J ends, which lost 9 bases and 3 bases, there was a span of 24 bases. Here the CDR3 reads CATGGAGASRANEKLFF. Here the CDR3 DNA reads TGTGCCACCGGTGGGGCGGGGGCCTCGCGGGCTAATGAAAAACTGTTTTTT.

V is TRBV11-3 and J is TRBJ2-3, with 13 bases lining up with TRBD2. CDR1 is SGHNT and CDR2 is YENEEA in the germline V gene. The CDR3 is 16 amino acids. Trimming removed 5 bases from V and 0 bases from J; junction bases left unmatched: 2. The CDR3 here is CASSPGLAGSTDTQYF. The CDR3 region has the DNA TGTGCCAGCAGCCCGGGACTAGCGGGGAGCACAGATACGCAGTATTTT.

The chain links TRBV20-1 to TRBJ2-7, with a weak D call TRBD1 (6 bases). From germline, CDR1 is DFQATT and CDR2 SNEGSKA (reference sequence). This CDR3 is 10 amino acids long. Trimming removed 6 bases at V and 6 bases at J, with 9 bases between. The CDR3 loop is CSARGSEQYF. In DNA, the CDR3 is TGCAGTGCCAGGGGTTCCGAGCAGTACTTC.

The chain combines TRBV7-2 with TRBJ2-5; D not certain. Trimming pared 2 bases from V and 4 bases from J, leaving 5 bases between. This CDR3 comprises 12 residues. Per germline, CDR1 SGHTA and CDR2 FQGNSA. The CDR3 sequence: CASSLWAETQYF. The CDR3 DNA is TGTGCCAGCAGCTTATGGGCAGAGACCCAGTACTTC. Supplemented by reference TRBV7-2 and TRBJ2-5, the full variable domain reads GAGVSQSPSNKVTEKGKDVELRCDPISGHTALYWYRQSLGQGLEFLIYFQGNSAPDKSGLPSDRFSAERTGGSVSTLTIQRTQQEDSAVYLCASSLWAETQYFGPGTRLLVL.

The chain joins TRBV27 to TRBJ2-7; perhaps TRBD2 as D (6 bases). Germline loops: CDR1 MNHEY, CDR2 SMNVEV (reference sequence). V dropped 5 bases and J dropped 4 bases, with 12 bases sitting between them. The CDR3 contains 13 residues. The CDR3 DNA is TGTGCCAGCAGTCTTGGGACTTCTTACGAGCAGTACTTC. This gives the protein CASSLGTSYEQYF.